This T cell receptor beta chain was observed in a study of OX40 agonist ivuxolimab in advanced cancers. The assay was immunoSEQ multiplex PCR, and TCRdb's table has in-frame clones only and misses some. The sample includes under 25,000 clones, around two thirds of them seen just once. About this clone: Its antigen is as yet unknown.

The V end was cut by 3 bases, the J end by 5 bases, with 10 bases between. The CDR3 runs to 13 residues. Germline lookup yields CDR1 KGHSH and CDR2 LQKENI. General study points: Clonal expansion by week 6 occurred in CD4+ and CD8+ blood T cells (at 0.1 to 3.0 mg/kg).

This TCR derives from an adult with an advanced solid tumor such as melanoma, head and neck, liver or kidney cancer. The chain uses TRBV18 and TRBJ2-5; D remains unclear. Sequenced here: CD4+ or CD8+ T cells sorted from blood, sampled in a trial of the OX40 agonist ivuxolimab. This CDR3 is CASSPMMGETQYF. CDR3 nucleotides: TGTGCCAGCTCACCTATGATGGGGGAGACCCAGTACTTC.